This T cell receptor beta chain was captured in a study of OX40 agonist ivuxolimab in advanced cancers. Study findings and constraints: CD4+ and CD8+ blood T cells expanded clonally by week 6 at 0.1 to 3.0 mg/kg.

Notes on this clone: Its antigen is still unknown.

Looked up from germline, CDR1 is SGHRS and CDR2 is YFSETQ. V was shortened by 4 bases and J by 1 base, with 11 bases between the two germline ends. CDR3 length: 14 residues. The method was immunoSEQ multiplex PCR; TCRdb's version includes in-frame clones alone and lacks a portion of them. The repertoire holds more than 45,000 clones, with roughly nine tenths as singletons. Sampled blood was obtained at baseline, cycle 4 day 1, and cycle 7 day 1. The gene calls are TRBV5-1 and TRBJ1-1, with no clear D. The receptor's source is an adult with an advanced solid tumor such as melanoma, head and neck, liver or kidney cancer. The sample here was CD4+ or CD8+ T cells sorted from blood, taken in a trial of the OX40 agonist ivuxolimab. In DNA, the CDR3 is TGCGCCAGCAGCGCGGACTATACGAACACTGAAGCTTTCTTT. This codes for CASSADYTNTEAFF.